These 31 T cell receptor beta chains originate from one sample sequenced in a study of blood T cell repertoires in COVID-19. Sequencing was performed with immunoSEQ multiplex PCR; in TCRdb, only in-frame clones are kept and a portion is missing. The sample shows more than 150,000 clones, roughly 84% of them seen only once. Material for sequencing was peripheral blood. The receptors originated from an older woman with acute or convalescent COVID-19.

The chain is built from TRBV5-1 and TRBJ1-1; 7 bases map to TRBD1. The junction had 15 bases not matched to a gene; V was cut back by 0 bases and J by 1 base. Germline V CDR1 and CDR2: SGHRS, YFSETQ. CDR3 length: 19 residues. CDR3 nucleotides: TGCGCCAGCAGCTTGGCCCATATACAGGGGAGGTGGGGGAACACTGAAGCTTTCTTT. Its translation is CASSLAHIQGRWGNTEAFF. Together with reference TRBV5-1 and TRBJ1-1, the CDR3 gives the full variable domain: KAGVTQTPRYLIKTRGQQVTLSCSPISGHRSVSWYQQTPGQGLQFLFEYFSETQRNKGNFPGRFSGRQFSNSRSEMNVSTLELGDSALYLCASSLAHIQGRWGNTEAFFGQGTRLTVV.

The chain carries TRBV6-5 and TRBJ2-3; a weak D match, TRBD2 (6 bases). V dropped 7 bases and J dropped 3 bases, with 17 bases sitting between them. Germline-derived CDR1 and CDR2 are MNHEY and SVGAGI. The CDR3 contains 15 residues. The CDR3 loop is CASKIGETRTDTQYF. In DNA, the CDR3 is TGTGCCAGCAAAATAGGGGAGACTAGAACAGATACGCAGTATTTT.

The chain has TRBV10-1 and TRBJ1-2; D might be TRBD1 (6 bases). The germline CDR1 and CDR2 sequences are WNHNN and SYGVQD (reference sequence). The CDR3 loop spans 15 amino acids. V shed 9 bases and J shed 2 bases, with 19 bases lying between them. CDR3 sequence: CARAPPRGPNYGYTF. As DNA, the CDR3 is TGCGCCAGAGCGCCGCCCAGGGGACCCAACTATGGCTACACCTTC.

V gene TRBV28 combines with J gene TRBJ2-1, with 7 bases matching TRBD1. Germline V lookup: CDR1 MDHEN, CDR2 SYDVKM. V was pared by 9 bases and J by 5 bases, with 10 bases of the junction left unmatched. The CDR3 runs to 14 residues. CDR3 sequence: CASSQGDRDNEQFF. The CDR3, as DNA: TGTGCCAGTTCCCAGGGGGATCGCGACAATGAGCAGTTCTTC.

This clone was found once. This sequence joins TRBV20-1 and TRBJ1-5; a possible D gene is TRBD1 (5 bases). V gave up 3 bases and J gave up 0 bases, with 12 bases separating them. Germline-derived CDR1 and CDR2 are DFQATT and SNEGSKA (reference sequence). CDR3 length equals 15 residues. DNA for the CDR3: TGCAGTGCTAGTGGCGGGGGTTATAGCAATCAGCCCCAGCATTTT. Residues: CSASGGGYSNQPQHF.

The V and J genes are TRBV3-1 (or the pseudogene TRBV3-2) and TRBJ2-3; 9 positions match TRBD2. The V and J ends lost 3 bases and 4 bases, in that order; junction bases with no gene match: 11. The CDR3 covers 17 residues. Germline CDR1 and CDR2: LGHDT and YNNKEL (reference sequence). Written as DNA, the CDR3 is TGTGCCAGCAGCCACCGATGGGGGCGGGGGGGTGCAGATACGCAGTATTTT. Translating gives CASSHRWGRGGADTQYF.

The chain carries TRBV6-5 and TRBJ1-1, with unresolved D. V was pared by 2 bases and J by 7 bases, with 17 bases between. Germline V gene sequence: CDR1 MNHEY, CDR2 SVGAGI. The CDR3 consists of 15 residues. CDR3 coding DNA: TGTGCCAGCAGTTACGAGGCGAGATTCATGGGTGAAGCTTTCTTT. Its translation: CASSYEARFMGEAFF.

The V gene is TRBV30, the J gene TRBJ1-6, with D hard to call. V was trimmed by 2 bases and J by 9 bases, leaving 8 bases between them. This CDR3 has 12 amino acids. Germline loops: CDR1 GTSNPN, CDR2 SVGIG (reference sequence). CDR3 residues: CAWSLVVSPLHF. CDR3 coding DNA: TGTGCCTGGAGTTTAGTCGTTTCACCCCTCCACTTT.

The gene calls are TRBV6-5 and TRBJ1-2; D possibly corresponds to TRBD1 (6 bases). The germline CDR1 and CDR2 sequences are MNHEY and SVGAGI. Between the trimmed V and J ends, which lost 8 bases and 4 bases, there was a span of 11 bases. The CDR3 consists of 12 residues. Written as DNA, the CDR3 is TGTGCCAGCGGACAGCCGTTCTATGGCTACACCTTC. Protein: CASGQPFYGYTF.

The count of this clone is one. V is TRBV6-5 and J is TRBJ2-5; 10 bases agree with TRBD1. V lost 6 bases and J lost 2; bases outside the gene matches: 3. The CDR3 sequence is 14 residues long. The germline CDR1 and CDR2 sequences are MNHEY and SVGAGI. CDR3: CASSKDRGQETQYF. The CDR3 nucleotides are TGTGCCAGCAGCAAGGACAGGGGGCAAGAGACCCAGTACTTC.

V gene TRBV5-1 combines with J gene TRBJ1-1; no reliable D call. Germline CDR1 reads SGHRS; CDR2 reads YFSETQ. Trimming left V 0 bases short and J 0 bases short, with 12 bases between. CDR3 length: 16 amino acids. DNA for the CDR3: TGCGCCAGCAGCTTGGAGGCAGGCGTCATGAACACTGAAGCTTTCTTT. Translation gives CASSLEAGVMNTEAFF.

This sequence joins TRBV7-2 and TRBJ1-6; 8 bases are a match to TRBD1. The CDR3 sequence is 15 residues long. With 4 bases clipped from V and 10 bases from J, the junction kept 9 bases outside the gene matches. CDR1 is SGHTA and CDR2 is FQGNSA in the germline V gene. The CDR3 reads CASSSVTGGRSPLHF. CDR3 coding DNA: TGTGCCAGCAGCTCAGTCACAGGGGGACGCTCACCCCTCCACTTT.

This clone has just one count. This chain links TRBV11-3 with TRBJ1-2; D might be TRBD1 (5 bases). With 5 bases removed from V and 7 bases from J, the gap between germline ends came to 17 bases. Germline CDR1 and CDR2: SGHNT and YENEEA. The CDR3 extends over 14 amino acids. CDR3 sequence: CASSHGATQAGYTF. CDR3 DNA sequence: TGTGCCAGCAGCCATGGGGCCACTCAAGCTGGCTACACCTTC.

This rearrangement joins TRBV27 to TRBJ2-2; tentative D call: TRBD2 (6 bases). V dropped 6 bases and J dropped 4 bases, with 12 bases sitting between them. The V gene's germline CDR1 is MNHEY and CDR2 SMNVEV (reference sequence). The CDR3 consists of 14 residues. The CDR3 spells CASSGGRGTGELFF. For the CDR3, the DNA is TGTGCCAGCAGCGGGGGACGGGGCACCGGGGAGCTGTTTTTT.

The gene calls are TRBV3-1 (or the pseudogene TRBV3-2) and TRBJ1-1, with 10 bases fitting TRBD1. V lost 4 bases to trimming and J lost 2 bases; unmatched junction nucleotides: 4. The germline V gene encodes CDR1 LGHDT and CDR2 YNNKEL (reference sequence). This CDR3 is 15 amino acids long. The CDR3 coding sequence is TGTGCCAGCAGCCCCCGGGACAGGGGAAACACTGAAGCTTTCTTT. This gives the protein CASSPRDRGNTEAFF.

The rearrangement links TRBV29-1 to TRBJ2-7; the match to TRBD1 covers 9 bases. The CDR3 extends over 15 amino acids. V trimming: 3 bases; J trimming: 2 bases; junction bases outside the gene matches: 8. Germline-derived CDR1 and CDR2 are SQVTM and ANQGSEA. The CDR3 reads CSVEGQGRSPYEQYF. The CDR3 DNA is TGCAGCGTTGAGGGACAGGGAAGAAGCCCCTACGAGCAGTACTTC.

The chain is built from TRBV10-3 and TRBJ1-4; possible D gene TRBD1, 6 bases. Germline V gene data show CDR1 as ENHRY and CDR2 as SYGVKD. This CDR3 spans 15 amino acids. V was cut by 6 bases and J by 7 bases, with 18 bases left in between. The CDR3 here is CAISRETGLSEKLFF. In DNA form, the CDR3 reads TGTGCCATCAGCCGGGAAACAGGGCTCAGTGAAAAACTGTTTTTT.

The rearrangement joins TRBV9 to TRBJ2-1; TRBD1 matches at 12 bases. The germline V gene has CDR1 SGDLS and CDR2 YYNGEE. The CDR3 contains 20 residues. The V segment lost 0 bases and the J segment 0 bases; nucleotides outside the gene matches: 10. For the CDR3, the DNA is TGTGCCAGCAGCGTAGACCCTGGGACAGGGGGCAGGAGCTCCTACAATGAGCAGTTCTTC. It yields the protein CASSVDPGTGGRSSYNEQFF.

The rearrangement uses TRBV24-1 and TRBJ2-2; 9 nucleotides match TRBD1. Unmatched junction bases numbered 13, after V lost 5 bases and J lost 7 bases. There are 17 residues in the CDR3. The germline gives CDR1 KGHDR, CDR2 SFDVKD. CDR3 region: CATSGEDRGTRVGELFF. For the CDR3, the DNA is TGTGCCACCAGTGGCGAGGACAGGGGAACACGAGTCGGGGAGCTGTTTTTT.

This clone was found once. In DNA form, the CDR3 reads TGTGCCAGCAGTGACTGGACAGGGCAAAGGACTGAAGCTTTCTTT. Its protein is CASSDWTGQRTEAFF. The V gene is TRBV6-2 or TRBV6-3, the J gene TRBJ1-1; 8 nucleotides align to TRBD1. V gave up 5 bases and J gave up 5 bases; unmatched junction bases: 10. The CDR3 length is 15 residues. Germline V gene sequence: CDR1 MNHEY, CDR2 SVGEGT.

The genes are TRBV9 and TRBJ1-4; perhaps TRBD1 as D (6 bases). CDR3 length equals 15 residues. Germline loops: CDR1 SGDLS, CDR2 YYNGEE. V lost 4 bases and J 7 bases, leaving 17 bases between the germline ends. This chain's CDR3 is CASSPLEGGGEKLFF. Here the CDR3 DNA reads TGTGCCAGCAGCCCTCTGGAGGGGGGGGGTGAAAAACTGTTTTTT.

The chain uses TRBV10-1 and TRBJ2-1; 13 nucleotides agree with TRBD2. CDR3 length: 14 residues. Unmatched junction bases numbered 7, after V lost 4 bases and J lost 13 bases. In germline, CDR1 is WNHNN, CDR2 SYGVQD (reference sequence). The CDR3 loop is CASSVTSGGAGQFF. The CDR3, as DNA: TGCGCCAGCAGTGTCACTAGCGGGGGGGCAGGACAGTTCTTC.

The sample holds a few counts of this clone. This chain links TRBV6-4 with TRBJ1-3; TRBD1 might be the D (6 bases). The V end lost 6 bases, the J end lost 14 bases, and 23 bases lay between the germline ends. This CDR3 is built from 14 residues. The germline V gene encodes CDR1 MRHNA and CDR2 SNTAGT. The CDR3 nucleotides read TGTGCCAGCAGCCAGGGGACCCCACCCGCCCGGTTATATTTT. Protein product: CASSQGTPPARLYF.

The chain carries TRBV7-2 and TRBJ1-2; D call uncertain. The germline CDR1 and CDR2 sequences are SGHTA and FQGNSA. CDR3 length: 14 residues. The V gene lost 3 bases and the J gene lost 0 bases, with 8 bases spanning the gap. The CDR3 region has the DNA TGTGCCAGCAGCTTCTCCAGGACTAACTATGGCTACACCTTC. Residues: CASSFSRTNYGYTF.

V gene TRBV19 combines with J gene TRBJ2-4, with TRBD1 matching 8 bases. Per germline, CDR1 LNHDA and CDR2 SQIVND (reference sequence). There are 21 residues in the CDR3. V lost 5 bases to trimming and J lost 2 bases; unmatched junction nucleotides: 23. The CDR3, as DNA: TGTGCCAGTAGTCTCCGAGGTGCAGGGGGCAGGATTGGTACCCCCAAAAACATTCAGTACTTC. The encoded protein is CASSLRGAGGRIGTPKNIQYF.

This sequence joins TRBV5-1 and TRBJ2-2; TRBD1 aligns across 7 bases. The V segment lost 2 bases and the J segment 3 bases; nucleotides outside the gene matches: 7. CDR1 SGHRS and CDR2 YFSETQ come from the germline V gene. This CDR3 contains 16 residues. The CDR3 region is CASSFPRDRDTGELFF. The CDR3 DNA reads TGCGCCAGCAGCTTCCCCCGGGACAGAGACACCGGGGAGCTGTTTTTT.

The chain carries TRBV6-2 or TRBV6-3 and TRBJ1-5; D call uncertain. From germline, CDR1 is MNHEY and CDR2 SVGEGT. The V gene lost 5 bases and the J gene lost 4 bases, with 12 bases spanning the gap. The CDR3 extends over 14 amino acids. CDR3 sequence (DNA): TGTGCCAGCAGTAAATCGACGGAGAATCAGCCCCAGCATTTT. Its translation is CASSKSTENQPQHF.

The CDR3 DNA follows: TGTGCCAGCAGCAAAACAGGACTAGCGGGGGGTTACGAGCAGTACTTC. Amino acids: CASSKTGLAGGYEQYF. The chain uses TRBV21-1 and TRBJ2-7; the D call of TRBD2 is as the table states it, not checked on the DNA. TRBV21-1 is a pseudogene locus. The CDR3 extends over 16 amino acids.

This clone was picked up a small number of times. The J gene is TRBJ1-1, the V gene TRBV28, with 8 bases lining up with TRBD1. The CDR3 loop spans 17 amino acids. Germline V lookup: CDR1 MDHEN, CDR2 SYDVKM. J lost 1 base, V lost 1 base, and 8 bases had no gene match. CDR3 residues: CASSLSYRGGRNTEAFF. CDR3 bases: TGTGCCAGCAGTTTATCCTACAGGGGGGGTCGGAACACTGAAGCTTTCTTT.

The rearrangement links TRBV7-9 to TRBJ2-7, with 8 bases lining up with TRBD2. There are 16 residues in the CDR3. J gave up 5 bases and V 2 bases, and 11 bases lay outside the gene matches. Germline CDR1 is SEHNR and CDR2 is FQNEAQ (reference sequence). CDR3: CASSLTGSGGLDEQYF. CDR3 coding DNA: TGTGCCAGCAGCTTAACGGGGAGCGGGGGCCTCGACGAGCAGTACTTC. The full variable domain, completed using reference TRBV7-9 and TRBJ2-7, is DTGVSQNPRHKITKRGQNVTFRCDPISEHNRLYWYRQTLGQGPEFLTYFQNEAQLEKSRLLSDRFSAERPKGSFSTLEIQRTEQGDSAMYLCASSLTGSGGLDEQYFGPGTRLTVT.

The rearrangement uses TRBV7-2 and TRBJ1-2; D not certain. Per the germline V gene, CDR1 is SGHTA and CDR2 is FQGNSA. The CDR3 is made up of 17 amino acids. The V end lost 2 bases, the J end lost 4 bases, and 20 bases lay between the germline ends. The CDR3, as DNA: TGTGCCAGCAGCTTAAGAGGGTCCTCGGGAGAGTTCTATGGCTACACCTTC. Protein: CASSLRGSSGEFYGYTF.